This T cell receptor beta chain was obtained from a study of cytomegalovirus exposure and HLA in healthy donors. Measured with immunoSEQ multiplex PCR; TCRdb has only the in-frame clones, and not every one. Seen here are 150,000 to 200,000 clones, around four fifths observed once, and the top ten hold over 2%. The donors were members of the validation cohort, which comprised around 110 subjects and was separate from the first cohort of some 680 subjects. This CDR3 is 16 amino acids long. Trimming left V 4 bases short and J 6 bases short, with 19 bases between. Looked up from germline, CDR1 is LNHNV and CDR2 is YYDKDF (reference sequence).

The sequence was collected from a young man in good health and CMV-seropositive. The material sequenced was PBMCs. J is TRBJ1-5 and V is TRBV15; weak D call: TRBD1 (5 bases). Here the CDR3 reads CATSNRGPPEGQPQHF. The CDR3 DNA is TGTGCCACCAGCAACCGGGGACCGCCGGAGGGTCAGCCCCAGCATTTT.